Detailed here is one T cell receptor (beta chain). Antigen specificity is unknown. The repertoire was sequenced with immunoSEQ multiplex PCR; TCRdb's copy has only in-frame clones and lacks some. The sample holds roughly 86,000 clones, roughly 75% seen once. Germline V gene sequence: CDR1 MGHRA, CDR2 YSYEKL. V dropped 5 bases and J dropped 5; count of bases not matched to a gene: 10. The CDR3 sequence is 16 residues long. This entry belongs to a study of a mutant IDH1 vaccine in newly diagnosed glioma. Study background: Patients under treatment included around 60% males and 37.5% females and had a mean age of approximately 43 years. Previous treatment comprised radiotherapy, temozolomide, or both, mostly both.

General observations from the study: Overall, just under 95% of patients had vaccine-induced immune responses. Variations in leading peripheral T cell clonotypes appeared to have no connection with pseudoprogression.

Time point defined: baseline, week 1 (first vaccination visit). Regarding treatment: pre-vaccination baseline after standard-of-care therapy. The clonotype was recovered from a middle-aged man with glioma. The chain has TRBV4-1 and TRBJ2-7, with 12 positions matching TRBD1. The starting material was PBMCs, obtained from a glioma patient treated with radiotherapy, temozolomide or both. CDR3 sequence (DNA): TGCGCCAGCAGCTCCCTCAGGGACAGGGGGCTAGACGAGCAGTACTTC. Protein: CASSSLRDRGLDEQYF.